This T cell receptor beta chain was identified during a study of T cells in Graves' hyperthyroidism and ophthalmopathy. Study-wide results and caveats: Researchers found most expanded thyroid clonotypes above 0.001 in blood as well.

This clonotype has a count of ten or more. What it recognizes is unknown. Thyroid ultrasound, orbital computed tomography, clinical symptoms, and serum thyroxine and TRAb underpinned diagnoses. From RNA transcripts, TCR beta CDR3 regions were amplified. Carried out on the TCR CDR3, a first-round RT-PCR used the HTBI primer set. TCRdb recomputed calls from the multiplex PCR reads with MiXCR, one row per CDR3 protein. The sample lists about 330,000 distinct CDR3 sequences; about an eighth were seen once. The sequence derives from a woman in her forties with Graves' ophthalmopathy. Material: blood.

CDR3 sequence reads: CASSPSDEQYF. DNA of the CDR3: TGTGCCAGCAGCCCCTCGGACGAGCAGTACTTC. The chain has TRBV11-2 and TRBJ2-7; no definite D call. Germline V lookup: CDR1 SGHAT, CDR2 FQNNGV. The CDR3 runs to 11 residues. Trimming left V 5 bases short and J 5 bases short, with 7 bases between.